These T cell receptor beta chains were read from a single sample in a study of cytomegalovirus exposure and HLA in healthy donors. The method was immunoSEQ multiplex PCR; TCRdb's version includes in-frame clones alone and lacks a portion of them. Of 70,000 or so clones in the sample, around 89% were seen once. Specimen: PBMCs. The receptors shown here come from a woman aged 25 to 39 in good health and CMV-seropositive. Each CDR3 is given with its conserved first and last residue. D genes are given only for firm matches. Size tells how often a clone was seen (once, few, many) or the class of an expanded clone, and some rows leave it out.

J gene,clone size,D gene,V gene,CDR3 DNA,CDR3 protein
TRBJ2-1,.,TRBD2,TRBV11-2,TGTGCCAGCAGCTTAGATCGAGGGGCGGGAGCAAAGCAGTTCTTC,CASSLDRGAGAKQFF
TRBJ1-1,.,.,TRBV7-9,TGTGCCAGCAGCTTCTTTATTCAACCGGGTGCTTTCTTT,CASSFFIQPGAFF
TRBJ2-1,.,TRBD2,TRBV14,TGTGCCAGCAGCCAAGGGCCCGGGACTACCTACAATGAGCAGTTCTTC,CASSQGPGTTYNEQFF
TRBJ2-7,.,.,TRBV7-8,TGTGCCAGCAGCCCGGCTAGGATAGAGCAGTACTTC,CASSPARIEQYF
TRBJ2-2,.,TRBD1,TRBV27,TGTGCCAGCAGTTTATCGATCGGGACAGGGGCCGGGGAGCTGTTTTTT,CASSLSIGTGAGELFF
TRBJ1-1,.,.,TRBV4-1,TGCGCCAGCAGCCGAACCCTACTAGTGGACCCCTCCGAGACTGAAGCTTTCTTT,CASSRTLLVDPSETEAFF
TRBJ1-5,.,.,TRBV19,TGTGCCAGTAGTCCCATTGACAGGCCTAATCAGCCCCAGCATTTT,CASSPIDRPNQPQHF
TRBJ2-5,.,TRBD2,TRBV30,TGTGCCTGGAGTAGGGCCTGGGGACTAGCGGGAGAGACCCAGTACTTC,CAWSRAWGLAGETQYF
TRBJ2-3,.,.,TRBV9,TGTGCCAGCAGCAAATCTAACCCTGCGGGATTGACAGATACGCAGTATTTT,CASSKSNPAGLTDTQYF
TRBJ1-1,.,.,TRBV6-6,TGTGCCAGCAGTCAACTAGGAGGTTCCGAAGCTTTCTTT,CASSQLGGSEAFF
TRBJ2-7,few,.,TRBV2,TGTGCCAGCAGGATACAGGGAACGGTAGGCGAGCAGTACTTC,CASRIQGTVGEQYF
TRBJ2-7,once,TRBD1,TRBV10-3,TGTGCCATCAGTGATTCTGGGGACAGGGGTACCTACGAGCAGTACTTC,CAISDSGDRGTYEQYF
TRBJ1-4,.,.,TRBV19,TGTGCCAGTAGTATATTGGGAGGCCCCGATGAAAAACTGTTTTTT,CASSILGGPDEKLFF
TRBJ1-5,once,.,TRBV5-3,TGTGCCAGAAGCCCCATGGGGGCAGGCCACGGATGCAATCAGCCCCAGCATTTT,CARSPMGAGHGCNQPQHF
TRBJ2-4,.,.,TRBV30,TGTGCCTGGAATGGGCAGGGGTTAGCCAAAAACATTCAGTACTTC,CAWNGQGLAKNIQYF
TRBJ1-5,.,.,TRBV6-6,TGTGCCAGCCTTCGGGTCCGCAATCAGCCCCAGCATTTT,CASLRVRNQPQHF
TRBJ1-2,.,TRBD1,TRBV10-3,TGTGCCATCAGTGAGTCAGGGGGACAGTACTATGGCTACACCTTC,CAISESGGQYYGYTF
TRBJ2-3,.,TRBD2,TRBV5-1,TGCGCCAGCAGCTTGGTGACACGGACTAGCGGAATCGCAGATACGCAGTATTTT,CASSLVTRTSGIADTQYF
TRBJ1-2,.,TRBD1,TRBV7-8,TGTGCCAGCAGCCCCGGGACAGTTACTCAACGGGGAGGCTACACCTTC,CASSPGTVTQRGGYTF
TRBJ2-1,.,TRBD2,TRBV14,TGTGCCAGCAGCCAAGCAGGGACTAGCGGGAGTGATGAGCAGTTCTTC,CASSQAGTSGSDEQFF
TRBJ2-2,.,TRBD2,TRBV7-3,TGTGCCAGCAGCCCTTACGGGGGGGCGAACACCGGGGAGCTGTTTTTT,CASSPYGGANTGELFF
TRBJ2-1,.,TRBD2,TRBV5-8,TGTGCCAGCAGGGGACTAGCGGGAGCTTCCAGCTCCTACAATGAGCAGTTCTTC,CASRGLAGASSSYNEQFF
TRBJ1-1,.,TRBD1,TRBV5-1,TGCGCCAGCAGGGACAGGGCGTACACTGAAGCTTTCTTT,CASRDRAYTEAFF
TRBJ2-1,.,TRBD2,TRBV2,TGTGCCAGCATGCAACGGGAGGGCCGGGACGAGCAGTTCTTC,CASMQREGRDEQFF
TRBJ1-1,.,TRBD1,TRBV29-1,TGCAGCAGCAGGACAGGGGCCTTGAACACTGAAGCTTTCTTT,CSSRTGALNTEAFF
TRBJ1-1,few,.,TRBV27,TGTGCCAGCAGCATGACAGTGAACACTGAAGCTTTCTTT,CASSMTVNTEAFF
TRBJ2-1,.,TRBD2,TRBV27,TGTGCCAGCAGATCTATAACTAGCGGGAGGGCCAAGGGGTCCTACAATGAGCAGTTCTTC,CASRSITSGRAKGSYNEQFF
TRBJ1-6,.,.,TRBV7-8,TGTGCCAGCAGCTTAGGGAGCTCCTATAATTCACCCCTCCACTTT,CASSLGSSYNSPLHF
TRBJ2-3,.,.,TRBV7-8,TGTGCCAGCAGCCCCAGACAGTTTCATACGCAGTATTTT,CASSPRQFHTQYF
TRBJ2-7,.,.,TRBV30,TGTGCCCAGCGTCGTCGGGAGCCAGAAAGTCTAAACTACGAGCAGTACTTC,CAQRRREPESLNYEQYF
TRBJ2-7,.,.,TRBV27,TGTGCCAGCAGTGACGGATTGGGGACGGGACTCTACGAGCAGTACTTC,CASSDGLGTGLYEQYF
TRBJ2-7,.,.,TRBV19,TGTGCCAGTAGTACGCACGACAGATCCTACGAGCAGTACTTC,CASSTHDRSYEQYF
TRBJ2-5,.,.,TRBV14,TGTGCCAGCAGCCTCACTGGAACAGGGATTGTTGGAGAGACCCAGTACTTC,CASSLTGTGIVGETQYF
TRBJ1-2,.,.,TRBV29-1,TGCAGCGTTCAGGGCAGATCCTATGGCTACACCTTC,CSVQGRSYGYTF
TRBJ1-5,.,.,TRBV12-1,TGTGCCAGCAGCTTTTACCGGACAGGGGTTATGCAGCCCCAGCATTTT,CASSFYRTGVMQPQHF
TRBJ1-2,.,.,TRBV11-2,TGTGCCAGCAGCTTAGCCCAAACTCACTATGGCTACACCTTC,CASSLAQTHYGYTF
TRBJ2-2,.,.,TRBV9,TGTGCCAGCAGCCCCAATCCCCACCTACTAGGAACCGAGCTGTTTTTT,CASSPNPHLLGTELFF